This TCR beta chain emerged from a study of Graves' ophthalmopathy and Graves' hyperthyroidism (dated by TCRdb to between 2017 and 2018). Notes on the research overall: Peripheral blood samples were taken at the time of initial diagnosis, before any treatment was given. The study used TCR beta repertoire signatures to distinguish Graves' ophthalmopathy from Graves' hyperthyroidism and to predict progression to ophthalmopathy. In total, some 140 blood samples were TCR-sequenced: approximately 42 ophthalmopathy, approximately 75 hyperthyroidism and around 17 hyperthyroidism-to-ophthalmopathy patients. To explore V-J signatures that distinguish ophthalmopathy from hyperthyroidism, a discovery set of 100 patients was enrolled, made up of some 41 with ophthalmopathy and around 60 with stable hyperthyroidism. For independent validation, a separate cohort was made up of about 18 hyperthyroidism patients plus 17 patients who later progressed from hyperthyroidism to ophthalmopathy. T-cell repertoires of thyroid tissue and blood were compared in several hyperthyroidism patients. Following sample collection, hyperthyroidism patients were given methimazole at a starting dose of 30 mg daily, and ophthalmopathy patients were given high-dose intravenous methylprednisolone. The paper as a whole reports these results and caveats: In validation, the model predicted ophthalmopathy progression with roughly 68% sensitivity and around 72% specificity; some 13 predicted patients were CT-confirmed with GO in a median of around 6 months. Ophthalmopathy was separated from stable hyperthyroidism by the 13-signature model with 85% to 90% sensitivity and around 81% specificity in cross-validation and with 80%/75% in the test set. Most expanded thyroid clonotypes with frequency above 0.001 were also detected in blood, suggesting blood repertoires may reflect the thyroid immune response. Sample size was not statistically predetermined, and group allocation was not concealed from the investigators.

This clonotype was detected ten times or more. This clone's antigen is unknown. The record has no base qualities; no much larger clone is one base away. TCR beta CDR3 regions were amplified from RNA transcripts for repertoire sequencing. HTBI primers and the Qiagen OneStep RT-PCR kit were used in a first-round RT-PCR, which was followed by a second-round multiplex PCR, size selection and purification. The libraries underwent paired-end sequencing with 100 bp reads on an Illumina HiSeq2000. The original methods were these. Reads were processed with SOAPnuke, discarding reads with adapters, uncalled bases, mean Phred below 15, or no exact constant-primer or identifier match. COPE v1.2.5 was used to merge high-quality paired reads. Unique nucleotide sequences were defined as clonotypes and aligned to IMGT TRB V, D and J references using MiTCR v1.1. The analysis was limited to V-J combinations with a frequency above 0.0001, which together covered roughly 99% of the repertoires. A TCR clonal expansion and chaos score per V-J combination was defined as the ratio of F50 clonal expansion to chaos observed in the TCRdist matrix. Welch's t-statistics and random forest were used to reduce the features to around 13 V-J combinations, which were then used as input to a naive Bayes classifier. Thyroid-blood repertoire similarity was quantified with the Morisita-Horn index. Clones were called with MiXCR by TCRdb after fastp trimmed the public reads at Q25, and only in-frame beta chains were retained. Each entry merges the rows of one CDR3 protein and shows their most common DNA and genes. The V and J calls reflect TCRdb's pipeline rather than the authors' work. A total of roughly 350,000 distinct CDR3 sequences appear in this sample, about 18% of them only once. Roughly 2.4% of the sample is taken by the ten largest.

Hyperthyroidism was defined as stable when no progression to ophthalmopathy occurred within 18 months of follow-up. Patients with hyperthyroidism were aged 18 to 65 years, had been newly diagnosed, and had a disease duration of less than 2 months. Patients with other autoimmune diseases, uncontrolled infections, pregnancy or lactation were excluded from the study. Diagnosis relied on clinical symptoms, serum thyroxine, TRAb, thyroid ultrasound and orbital computed tomography. PBMCs were isolated from more than 9 ml of fresh peripheral blood by Ficoll-Paque density gradient centrifugation. Total RNA was extracted with Trizol reagent and quality-checked on an Agilent 2100 Bioanalyzer. The CDR3 contains 14 residues, cysteine and phenylalanine counted. Kept here is only the CDR3 DNA, which spans 42 bases and is read in frame from base 1. CDR1 and CDR2 are drawn from the germline V gene (reference sequence): GTSNPN, SVGIG. After removal of 0 bases from V and 6 bases from J, the junction retains 8 bases not matched to a gene.

This sequence uses TRBV30 and TRBJ2-7; the central 7 bases match TRBD2. The receptor was isolated from an adult woman with stable Graves' hyperthyroidism. The sequenced material came from peripheral blood. Here is the DNA: TGTGCCTGGAGTGTATCGGGGGGTACAGGCGAGCAGTACTTC. Translated, this gives CAWSVSGGTGEQYF.